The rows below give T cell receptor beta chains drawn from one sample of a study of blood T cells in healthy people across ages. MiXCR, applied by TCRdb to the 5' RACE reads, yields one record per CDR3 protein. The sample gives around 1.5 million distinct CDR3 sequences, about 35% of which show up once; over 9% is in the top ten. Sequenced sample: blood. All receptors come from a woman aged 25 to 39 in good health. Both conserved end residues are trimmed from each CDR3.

CDR3aa: SVHSTDTQY
j_gene: TRBJ2-3
v_gene: TRBV29-1

CDR3aa: SATDPFSGANVLT
j_gene: TRBJ2-6
v_gene: TRBV20-1

CDR3aa: AISDLRLGDEQF
j_gene: TRBJ2-1
v_gene: TRBV10-3

CDR3aa: ASSLDPGDRPQH
j_gene: TRBJ1-5
v_gene: TRBV7-9

CDR3aa: ASFSLNPNTGELF
j_gene: TRBJ2-2
v_gene: TRBV18

CDR3aa: ASGSDSGRAYNEQF
j_gene: TRBJ2-1
v_gene: TRBV12-5

CDR3aa: AIQAGDYTDTQY
j_gene: TRBJ2-3
v_gene: TRBV6-2/TRBV6-3

CDR3aa: ASSAFSDSTDTQY
j_gene: TRBJ2-3
v_gene: TRBV6-1

CDR3aa: ASSLTGDGSYEQY
j_gene: TRBJ2-7
v_gene: TRBV27

CDR3aa: ASSRQGAADTQY
j_gene: TRBJ2-3
v_gene: TRBV5-5

CDR3aa: ASRDGQGADGYT
j_gene: TRBJ1-2
v_gene: TRBV2

CDR3aa: ASSPRQRLLSGANVLT
j_gene: TRBJ2-6
v_gene: TRBV7-8

CDR3aa: ASSLGQLVGEQY
j_gene: .
v_gene: TRBV5-1

CDR3aa: ASSESARTGRSSEQF
j_gene: TRBJ2-1
v_gene: TRBV6-1

CDR3aa: ASSPQDTSPYEQY
j_gene: TRBJ2-7
v_gene: TRBV5-4

CDR3aa: ASSYQSMARETQY
j_gene: TRBJ2-5
v_gene: TRBV6-2/TRBV6-3

CDR3aa: ASGSPGGETQY
j_gene: TRBJ2-5
v_gene: TRBV5-5

CDR3aa: ASSETRRGYEQY
j_gene: TRBJ2-7
v_gene: TRBV2

CDR3aa: ASSAPGTSGRGGTGELF
j_gene: TRBJ2-2
v_gene: TRBV7-2

CDR3aa: ASSRNRGGEQY
j_gene: TRBJ2-7
v_gene: TRBV3-1

CDR3aa: ASSSRDRGDYGYT
j_gene: TRBJ1-2
v_gene: TRBV5-1

CDR3aa: ASSYSESYEQY
j_gene: TRBJ2-7
v_gene: TRBV6-5

CDR3aa: ASSLVTGLAGADTQY
j_gene: TRBJ2-3
v_gene: TRBV28

CDR3aa: ASSWDDRYNSPLH
j_gene: TRBJ1-6
v_gene: TRBV7-6

CDR3aa: ASSVGGAAEQF
j_gene: TRBJ2-1
v_gene: TRBV11-3

CDR3aa: ASSVRPDYEQY
j_gene: TRBJ2-7
v_gene: TRBV9

CDR3aa: ASSPPDRDGYT
j_gene: TRBJ1-2
v_gene: TRBV3-1

CDR3aa: ASSHAGALESPQH
j_gene: TRBJ1-5
v_gene: TRBV4-1

CDR3aa: ASTIQRNYGYT
j_gene: TRBJ1-2
v_gene: TRBV6-6

CDR3aa: ASSPPRSALAGVRHEQY
j_gene: TRBJ2-7
v_gene: TRBV18

CDR3aa: SAWTGLQETQY
j_gene: TRBJ2-5
v_gene: TRBV20-1

CDR3aa: AIRSGQTNEQL
j_gene: TRBJ2-1
v_gene: TRBV10-3

CDR3aa: ASAGQGNSPLH
j_gene: TRBJ1-6
v_gene: TRBV6-1

CDR3aa: ASSDTGTEETQY
j_gene: TRBJ2-5
v_gene: TRBV12-3/TRBV12-4

CDR3aa: ASSPTITGLLGYT
j_gene: TRBJ1-2
v_gene: TRBV27

CDR3aa: SVEGRVKYGYT
j_gene: TRBJ1-2
v_gene: TRBV29-1

CDR3aa: ASSSLSTGATYGQY
j_gene: TRBJ2-7
v_gene: TRBV7-9